The 26 T cell receptor beta chains listed next were all sequenced from one sample in a study of Ad26.COV2.S vaccination and SARS-CoV-2 variants. The sample's treatment: over 15 received Ad26.COV2.S at low or high dose, single or two shots; a few received placebo; per-sample allocation not given. Specimens were obtained on day 63 following the first vaccine or placebo injection. Sequencing used immunoSEQ multiplex PCR; TCRdb keeps in-frame clones, though not all of them. The data show about 370,000 clones, with less than 90% seen just once and 3.5% held by the top ten. The sequencing used peripheral blood, collected in a trial of Ad26.COV2.S vaccine versus placebo. The receptors derive from a person aged 18-60 years who received the Ad26.COV2.S COVID-19 vaccine or a placebo.

This sequence joins TRBV6-2 or TRBV6-3 and TRBJ2-5; 7 nucleotides agree with TRBD2. Germline CDR1 is MNHEY and CDR2 is SVGEGT. CDR3 size: 15 residues. V gave up 5 bases and J gave up 5 bases; unmatched junction bases: 11. Written as DNA, the CDR3 is TGTGCCAGCAGTCGCCGGGAGGATAGAGCGGAGACCCAGTACTTC. As protein: CASSRREDRAETQYF.

The chain links TRBV11-2 to TRBJ2-5; D remains ambiguous. The CDR3 is made up of 12 amino acids. Germline V lookup: CDR1 SGHAT, CDR2 FQNNGV. V lost 1 base and J lost 5, with 5 bases in between. The CDR3 DNA is TGTGCCAGCAGCTTAGTGCGGGAGACCCAGTACTTC. It yields the protein CASSLVRETQYF.

The rearrangement links TRBV27 to TRBJ1-4; TRBD1 aligns across 8 bases. The germline V gene encodes CDR1 MNHEY and CDR2 SMNVEV (reference sequence). This CDR3 contains 14 residues. Trimming cost V 6 bases and J 10 bases; bases outside gene matches: 10. The CDR3 is CASRAQGARRKLFF. The CDR3 nucleotides read TGTGCCAGCAGAGCGCAGGGGGCTAGGAGAAAACTGTTTTTT.

This sequence joins TRBV30 and TRBJ1-2; 7 bases align to TRBD1. The V segment lost 3 bases and the J segment 7 bases; nucleotides outside the gene matches: 8. Germline V gene lookup returns CDR1 GTSNPN and CDR2 SVGIG (reference sequence). CDR3 size: 13 residues. CDR3 loop: CAWRRTGERGYTF. CDR3 in DNA: TGTGCCTGGAGACGAACAGGGGAGCGTGGCTACACCTTC.

This rearrangement joins TRBV7-8 to TRBJ2-2; D gene ambiguous. The germline V and J ends were trimmed by 3 bases and 4 bases, with 9 bases remaining between them. From germline, CDR1 is SGHVS and CDR2 FQNEAQ. The CDR3 is 14 amino acids. CDR3 sequence: CASSFLAVTGELFF. Written as DNA, the CDR3 is TGTGCCAGCAGCTTCCTGGCAGTCACCGGGGAGCTGTTTTTT.

The genes are TRBV7-9 and TRBJ1-1; perhaps TRBD1 as D (6 bases). V was shortened by 1 base and J by 0 bases, with 9 bases between the two germline ends. The CDR3 is 15 amino acids. CDR1 is SEHNR, CDR2 FQNEAQ, per germline (reference sequence). Here the CDR3 DNA reads TGTGCCAGCAGCTTAGTAGGGGACATGAACACTGAAGCTTTCTTT. It encodes CASSLVGDMNTEAFF.

This sequence joins TRBV28 and TRBJ1-1; TRBD1 might be the D (5 bases). Looked up from germline, CDR1 is MDHEN and CDR2 is SYDVKM. V was clipped by 6 bases and J by 8 bases, with 19 bases between them. This CDR3 is 14 amino acids long. The CDR3 spells CASSPGRVILEAFF. The CDR3 DNA is TGTGCCAGCAGCCCAGGCAGGGTGATATTAGAAGCTTTCTTT.

V and J are TRBV2 and TRBJ1-5; D unresolved. The CDR3 is 13 amino acids. CDR1 SNHLY and CDR2 FYNNEI come from the germline V gene. V was cut by 6 bases and J by 3 bases, with 9 bases left in between. The chain's CDR3 is CASRDGYNQPQHF. The CDR3 bases are TGTGCCAGCAGGGACGGATACAATCAGCCCCAGCATTTT.

J is TRBJ1-6 and V is TRBV30, with D maybe TRBD1 (5 bases). The ends were cut back, 1 base at V and 8 bases at J, with 12 bases in the middle. The CDR3 is made up of 14 amino acids. The V gene's germline CDR1 is GTSNPN and CDR2 SVGIG (reference sequence). CDR3 sequence reads: CAWSGGWGYSPLHF. CDR3 nucleotide sequence: TGTGCCTGGAGTGGGGGGTGGGGATATTCACCCCTCCACTTT.

The chain is built from TRBV3-1 (or the pseudogene TRBV3-2) and TRBJ2-6; perhaps TRBD1 as D (6 bases). Trimming stripped 7 bases from V and 1 base from J, with 17 bases between. CDR3 size: 17 residues. Germline V gene data show CDR1 as LGHDT and CDR2 as YNNKEL (reference sequence). CDR3 coding DNA: TGTGCCAGCAACAATTACAGGGCCGCTTCTGGGGCCAACGTCCTGACTTTC. As protein: CASNNYRAASGANVLTF.

V is TRBV13 and J is TRBJ2-1, with TRBD1 matching 8 bases. V trimming: 1 base; J trimming: 10 bases; junction bases outside the gene matches: 9. The CDR3 has 15 amino acids. Germline-derived CDR1 and CDR2 are PRHDT and FYEKMQ (reference sequence). CDR3 DNA sequence: TGTGCCAGCAGCTTAGATTGGACAGGGCAAGGAGAGCAGTTCTTC. Amino acid sequence: CASSLDWTGQGEQFF.

The V and J genes are TRBV12-3 or TRBV12-4 and TRBJ2-3; 9 nucleotides line up with TRBD2. The V gene end was trimmed by 9 bases and the J gene end by 5 bases; junction bases not matched to a gene: 3. The CDR3 sequence is 12 residues long. This CDR3 is CASRTSEDTQYF. CDR3 DNA: TGTGCCAGTCGGACTAGCGAAGATACGCAGTATTTT.

This clone was seen a handful of times. This chain uses TRBV19 with TRBJ2-7; 7 bases match TRBD2. Trimming at V came to 1 base and at J to 3 bases, leaving 12 bases not matched to a gene. CDR3 length: 17 amino acids. Germline V CDR1 and CDR2: LNHDA, SQIVND (reference sequence). The CDR3 loop reads CASSIGGLSGESYEQYF. The DNA for the CDR3 is TGTGCCAGTAGTATAGGGGGACTAAGCGGAGAGAGCTACGAGCAGTACTTC.

The genes are TRBV7-2 and TRBJ2-1, with 11 bases matching TRBD1. The V gene end was trimmed by 5 bases and the J gene end by 9 bases; junction bases not matched to a gene: 12. The CDR3 spans 16 residues. Germline CDR1 and CDR2: SGHTA and FQGNSA. CDR3 nucleotide sequence: TGTGCCAGCAGCCCCCTCTCCGGGACAGGGGGTTCTGAGCAGTTCTTC. This sequence encodes CASSPLSGTGGSEQFF.

The chain has TRBV6-5 and TRBJ1-5, with TRBD1 identical over 7 bases. This CDR3 has 13 amino acids. CDR1 and CDR2 (germline): MNHEY, SVGAGI. V lost 6 bases to trimming and J lost 5 bases; unmatched junction nucleotides: 4. CDR3 nucleotides: TGTGCCAGCAGCGGACAGGAGGATCAGCCCCAGCATTTT. It translates to CASSGQEDQPQHF.

The chain recombines TRBV24-1 with TRBJ1-4; 9 nucleotides align to TRBD1. This CDR3 spans 15 amino acids. CDR1 and CDR2 (germline): KGHDR, SFDVKD. The V and J ends lost 3 bases and 7 bases, in that order; junction bases with no gene match: 5. The CDR3 DNA follows: TGTGCCACCAGTGATGGGGGGACAGGGAGTGAAAAACTGTTTTTT. Translating gives CATSDGGTGSEKLFF.

This clone turned up a few times. The V and J genes are TRBV19 and TRBJ2-7; 7 positions agree with TRBD2. The J segment lost 2 bases and the V segment lost 4 bases, leaving 11 bases of the junction unmatched. Germline CDR1 reads LNHDA; CDR2 reads SQIVND (reference sequence). This CDR3 is built from 16 residues. This chain's CDR3 is CASSKRRGGVPYEQYF. In nucleotides, the CDR3 is TGTGCCAGTAGTAAACGCCGGGGAGGGGTCCCCTACGAGCAGTACTTC.

This chain uses TRBV19 with TRBJ1-2; 10 bases line up with TRBD1. CDR1 and CDR2 from the germline V gene are LNHDA and SQIVND (reference sequence). This CDR3 has 18 amino acids. V lost 6 bases to trimming and J lost 4 bases; unmatched junction nucleotides: 17. CDR3 loop: CASRGTGTGAPGLYGYTF. In DNA form, the CDR3 reads TGTGCCAGTAGGGGAACCGGGACAGGGGCCCCGGGCCTCTATGGCTACACCTTC. Full variable domain (rest looked up from reference TRBV19 and TRBJ1-2): DGGITQSPKYLFRKEGQNVTLSCEQNLNHDAMYWYRQDPGQGLRLIYYSQIVNDFQKGDIAEGYSVSREKKESFPLTVTSAQKNPTAFYLCASRGTGTGAPGLYGYTFGSGTRLTVV.

The J gene is TRBJ2-5, the V gene TRBV10-2; the D gene is possibly TRBD1 (6 bases). Germline CDR1 is WSHSY and CDR2 is SAAADI. The length of the CDR3 is 14 residues. Trimming stripped 3 bases from V and 4 bases from J, with 12 bases between. CDR3 nucleotides: TGCGCCAGCAGTGACCCGGACAGTAGAGAGACCCAGTACTTC. Translation gives CASSDPDSRETQYF.

This clone appeared many times. The chain carries TRBV12-3 or TRBV12-4 and TRBJ1-1; D call uncertain. This CDR3 comprises 12 residues. V lost 3 bases and J 5 bases, leaving 7 bases between the germline ends. The CDR3 sequence: CASSLDWTEAFF. DNA for the CDR3: TGTGCCAGCAGTTTGGACTGGACTGAAGCTTTCTTT.

The J gene is TRBJ2-1, the V gene TRBV14; D is possibly TRBD2 (5 bases). The germline V gene has CDR1 SGHDN and CDR2 FVKESK. The CDR3 runs to 17 residues. V lost 4 bases, J lost 3 bases, and 19 bases lay in between. Written as DNA, the CDR3 is TGTGCCAGCAGCCCCCGATCCCGCGGAGGTTACTACAATGAGCAGTTCTTC. It encodes CASSPRSRGGYYNEQFF. Using reference TRBV14 and TRBJ2-1 for the parts outside the CDR3, the full variable domain is EAGVTQFPSHSVIEKGQTVTLRCDPISGHDNLYWYRRVMGKEIKFLLHFVKESKQDESGMPNNRFLAERTGGTYSTLKVQPAELEDSGVYFCASSPRSRGGYYNEQFFGPGTRLTVL.

Here the CDR3 reads CASSPPVGNEQFF. As DNA, the CDR3 is TGTGCCAGCTCACCACCGGTGGGTAATGAGCAGTTCTTC. V gene TRBV18 combines with J gene TRBJ2-1; the D is unclear. This CDR3 comprises 13 residues. V was shortened by 0 bases and J by 7 bases, with 7 bases between the two germline ends. Germline V gene lookup returns CDR1 KGHSH and CDR2 LQKENI.

V gene TRBV2 combines with J gene TRBJ2-5, with TRBD2 matching over 9 bases. Germline assignment: CDR1 SNHLY and CDR2 FYNNEI. With 4 bases clipped from V and 10 bases from J, the junction kept 13 bases outside the gene matches. The CDR3 spans 15 residues. CDR3 DNA sequence: TGTGCCAGCAGTGTACAGACTGGCGGGGGGGCCATCCAGTACTTC. Translating gives CASSVQTGGGAIQYF.

The chain has TRBV5-6 and TRBJ1-4, with TRBD1 matching over 11 bases. The V segment lost 4 bases and the J segment 8 bases; nucleotides outside the gene matches: 4. Germline V gene lookup returns CDR1 SGHDT and CDR2 YYEEEE. There are 14 residues in the CDR3. Here the CDR3 reads CASSLGQGAEKLFF. The CDR3 region has the DNA TGTGCCAGCAGCCTAGGACAGGGGGCGGAAAAACTGTTTTTT.

CDR3 DNA: TGTGCCAGCAGCCAAGACGCAGGGAGCTCCTACGAGCAGTACTTC. Encoded protein: CASSQDAGSSYEQYF. The chain links TRBV3-1 (or the pseudogene TRBV3-2) to TRBJ2-7; the D gene could be TRBD1 or TRBD2 (5 bases each). The V gene's germline CDR1 is LGHDT and CDR2 YNNKEL (reference sequence). The V end was cut by 0 bases, the J end by 0 bases, with 9 bases between. The CDR3 is 15 residues long.

The chain couples TRBV10-2 to TRBJ2-5, with TRBD2 matching 7 bases. CDR3 length: 12 residues. From germline, CDR1 is WSHSY and CDR2 SAAADI. Germline trimming cut 7 bases from V and 5 bases from J; bases unmatched to any gene: 4. The DNA for the CDR3 is TGCGCCAGCACGACTAGCCTGGAGACCCAGTACTTC. It encodes CASTTSLETQYF.